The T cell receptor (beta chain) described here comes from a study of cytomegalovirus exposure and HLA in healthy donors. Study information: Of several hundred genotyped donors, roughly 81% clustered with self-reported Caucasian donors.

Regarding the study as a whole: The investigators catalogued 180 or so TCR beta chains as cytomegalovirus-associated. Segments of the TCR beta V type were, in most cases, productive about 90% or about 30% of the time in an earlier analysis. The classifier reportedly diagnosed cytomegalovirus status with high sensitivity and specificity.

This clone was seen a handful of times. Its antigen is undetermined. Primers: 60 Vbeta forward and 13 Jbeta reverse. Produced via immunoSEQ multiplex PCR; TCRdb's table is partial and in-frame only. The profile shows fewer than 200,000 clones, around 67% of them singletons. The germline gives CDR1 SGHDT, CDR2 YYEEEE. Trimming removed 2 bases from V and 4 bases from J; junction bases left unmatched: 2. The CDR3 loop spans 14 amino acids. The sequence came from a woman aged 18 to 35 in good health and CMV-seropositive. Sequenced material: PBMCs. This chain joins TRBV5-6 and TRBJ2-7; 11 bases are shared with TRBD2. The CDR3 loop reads CASSFTSGGYEQYF. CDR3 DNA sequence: TGTGCCAGCAGCTTTACTAGCGGGGGTTACGAGCAGTACTTC.